The entry below describes one TCR beta chain. This sample stems from a study of technical replicates of blood from a handful of donors. The CDR3 has 13 amino acids. With 6 bases removed from V and 4 bases from J, the gap between germline ends came to 10 bases. The germline gives CDR1 LNHDA, CDR2 SQIVND (reference sequence). Clones were sequenced by immunoSEQ multiplex PCR, and TCRdb holds only the in-frame ones, with some missing. The table includes more than 75,000 clones, 96% detected once. This rearrangement joins TRBV19 to TRBJ1-5; D is undetermined. This TCR came from a human donor in good health. Specimen: T cells isolated from PBMCs. The CDR3 bases are TGTGCCAGTAGAGAGAGCCCAAATCAGCCCCAGCATTTT. Encoded protein: CASRESPNQPQHF. Full variable domain (remainder filled in from reference TRBV19 and TRBJ1-5): DGGITQSPKYLFRKEGQNVTLSCEQNLNHDAMYWYRQDPGQGLRLIYYSQIVNDFQKGDIAEGYSVSREKKESFPLTVTSAQKNPTAFYLCASRESPNQPQHFGDGTRLSIL.